This entry features one T cell receptor (beta chain) sequence. Its antigen is not yet known. No quality values exist for individual bases; no much larger clone is one base distant. Library preparation employed PCR. The data were produced on an Illumina HiSeq 2500. To normalize quantification of the TCRbeta repertoire, the TCR libraries were built with molecular barcoding that relied on unique molecular identifiers. TCRdb trimmed the raw reads at Q25, called clones with MiXCR and kept productive beta chains. Each record represents a unique CDR3 protein, reported with the most common genes and DNA among its rows. This sample gives about 400,000 distinct CDR3 sequences in total; 10% to 15% of them show up just once. Around 4.1% of the sample lies in the top ten. The data stem from a study of T-cell reconstitution after alpha-beta-depleted transplantation in children (dated by TCRdb to the mid-2010s). For context, the study as a whole: Using TCR repertoire profiling, the study quantitatively followed how T-cell immune reconstitution unfolded in children after TCRalphabeta/CD19-depleted allogeneic hematopoietic cell transplantation.

The germline V gene (reference sequence) provides CDR1 SGHKS and CDR2 YYEKEE. From the cysteine through the phenylalanine, the CDR3 covers 16 amino acids. This entry keeps only the CDR3 DNA: 48 bases, framed from base 1. V is cut by 0 bases and J by 1 base, and the space between the germline ends is 14 bases. Sequences were derived from PBMCs, sampled from the stem cell graft. The chain joins TRBV5-5 to TRBJ2-7; the best D guess is TRBD1, with 6 bases matching. The receptor's source is a human donor who donated a stem cell graft to a child with Fanconi anemia. In nucleotides, the sequence is TGTGCCAGCAGCTTGGAAACGACAGGAGCTTCCTACGAGCAGTACTTC. Its protein reads: CASSLETTGASYEQYF. Joined to the reference TRBV5-5 and TRBJ2-7 proteins, this CDR3 gives the full variable domain: DAGVTQSPTHLIKTRGQQVTLRCSPISGHKSVSWYQQVLGQGPQFIFQYYEKEERGRGNFPDRFSARQFPNYSSELNVNALLLGDSALYLCASSLETTGASYEQYFGPGTRLTVT.